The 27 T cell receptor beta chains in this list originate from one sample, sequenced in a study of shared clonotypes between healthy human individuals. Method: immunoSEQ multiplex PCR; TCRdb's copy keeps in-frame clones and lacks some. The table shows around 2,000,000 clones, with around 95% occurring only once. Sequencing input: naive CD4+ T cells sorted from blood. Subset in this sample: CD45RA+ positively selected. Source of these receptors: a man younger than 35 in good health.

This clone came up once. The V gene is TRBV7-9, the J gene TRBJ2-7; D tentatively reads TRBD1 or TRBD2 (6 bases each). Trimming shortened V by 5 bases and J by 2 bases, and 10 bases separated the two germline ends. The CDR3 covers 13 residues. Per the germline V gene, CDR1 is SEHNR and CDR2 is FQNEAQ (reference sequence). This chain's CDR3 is CASSPGATYEQYF. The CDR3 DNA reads TGTGCCAGCAGCCCGGGGGCTACCTACGAGCAGTACTTC.

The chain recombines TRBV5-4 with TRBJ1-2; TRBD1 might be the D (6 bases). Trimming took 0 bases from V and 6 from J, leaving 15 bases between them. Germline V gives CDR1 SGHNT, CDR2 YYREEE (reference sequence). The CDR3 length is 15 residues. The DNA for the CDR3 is TGTGCCAGCAGCTTGGTTGCAGGGGAGGATAATGGCTACACCTTC. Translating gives CASSLVAGEDNGYTF.

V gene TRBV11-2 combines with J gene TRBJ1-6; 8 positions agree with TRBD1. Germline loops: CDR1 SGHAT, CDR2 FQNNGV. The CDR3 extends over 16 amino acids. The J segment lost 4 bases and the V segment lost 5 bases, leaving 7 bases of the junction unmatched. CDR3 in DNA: TGTGCCAGCAGCGGATTAACAGGGGGTTATAATTCACCCCTCCACTTT. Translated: CASSGLTGGYNSPLHF.

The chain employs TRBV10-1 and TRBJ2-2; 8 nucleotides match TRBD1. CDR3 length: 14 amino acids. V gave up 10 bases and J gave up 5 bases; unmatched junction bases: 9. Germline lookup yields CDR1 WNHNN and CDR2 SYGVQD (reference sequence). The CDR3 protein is CATRRRTGTGELFF. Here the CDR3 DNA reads TGCGCCACCCGAAGACGGACAGGGACCGGGGAGCTGTTTTTT.

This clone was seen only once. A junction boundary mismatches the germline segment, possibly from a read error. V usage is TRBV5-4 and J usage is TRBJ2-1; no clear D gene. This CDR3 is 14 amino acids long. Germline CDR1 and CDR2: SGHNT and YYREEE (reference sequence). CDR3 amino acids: CASSFSDSYSEQFF. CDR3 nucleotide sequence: TGTGCCAGCAGCTTTTCTGACTCCTACAGTGAGCAGTTCTTC.

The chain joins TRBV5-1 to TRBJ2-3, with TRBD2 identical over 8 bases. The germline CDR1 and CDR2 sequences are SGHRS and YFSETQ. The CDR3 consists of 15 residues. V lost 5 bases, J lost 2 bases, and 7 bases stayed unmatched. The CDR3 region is CASRYSGTYTDTQYF. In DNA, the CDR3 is TGCGCCAGCAGATATAGCGGGACCTACACAGATACGCAGTATTTT. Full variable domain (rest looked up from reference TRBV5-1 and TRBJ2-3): KAGVTQTPRYLIKTRGQQVTLSCSPISGHRSVSWYQQTPGQGLQFLFEYFSETQRNKGNFPGRFSGRQFSNSRSEMNVSTLELGDSALYLCASRYSGTYTDTQYFGPGTRLTVL.

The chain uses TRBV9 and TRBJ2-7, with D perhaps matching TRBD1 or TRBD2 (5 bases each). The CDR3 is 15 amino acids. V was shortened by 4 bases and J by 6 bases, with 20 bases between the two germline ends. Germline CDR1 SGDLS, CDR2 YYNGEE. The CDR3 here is CASSFTTGTKAEQYF. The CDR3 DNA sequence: TGTGCCAGCAGCTTTACTACCGGGACGAAGGCCGAGCAGTACTTC.

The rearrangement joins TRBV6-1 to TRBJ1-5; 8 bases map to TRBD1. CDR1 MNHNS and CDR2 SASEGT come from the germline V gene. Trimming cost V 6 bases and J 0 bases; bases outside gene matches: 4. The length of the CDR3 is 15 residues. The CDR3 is CASSGDRYSNQPQHF. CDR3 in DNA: TGTGCCAGCAGCGGGGACAGGTATAGCAATCAGCCCCAGCATTTT.

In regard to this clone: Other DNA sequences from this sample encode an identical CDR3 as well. The CDR3 sequence: CASSWGQGGTEAFF. As DNA, the CDR3 is TGCGCCAGCAGCTGGGGACAGGGTGGGACTGAAGCTTTCTTT. The chain uses TRBV5-1 and TRBJ1-1, with 9 bases that match TRBD1. Trimming at V came to 3 bases and at J to 5 bases, leaving 5 bases not matched to a gene. The CDR3 consists of 14 residues. Germline CDR1 SGHRS, CDR2 YFSETQ. The full variable domain, rest sourced from reference TRBV5-1 and TRBJ1-1, is KAGVTQTPRYLIKTRGQQVTLSCSPISGHRSVSWYQQTPGQGLQFLFEYFSETQRNKGNFPGRFSGRQFSNSRSEMNVSTLELGDSALYLCASSWGQGGTEAFFGQGTRLTVV.

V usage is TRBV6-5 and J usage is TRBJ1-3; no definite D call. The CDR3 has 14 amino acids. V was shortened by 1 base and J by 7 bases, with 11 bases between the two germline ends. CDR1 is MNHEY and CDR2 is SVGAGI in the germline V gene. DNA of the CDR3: TGTGCCAGCAGTTACTTGGCCACCGGGAACACCATATATTTT. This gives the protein CASSYLATGNTIYF.

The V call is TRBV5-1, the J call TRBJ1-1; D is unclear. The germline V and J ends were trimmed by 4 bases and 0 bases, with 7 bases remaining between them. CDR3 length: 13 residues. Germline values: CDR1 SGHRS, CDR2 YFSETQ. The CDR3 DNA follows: TGCGCCAGCAGCCCCCAACTGAACACTGAAGCTTTCTTT. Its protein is CASSPQLNTEAFF.

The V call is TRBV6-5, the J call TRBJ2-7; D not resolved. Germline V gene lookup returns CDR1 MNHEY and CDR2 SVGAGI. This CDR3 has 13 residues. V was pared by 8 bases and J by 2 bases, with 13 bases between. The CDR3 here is CASGREPPYEQYF. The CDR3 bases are TGTGCCAGCGGTAGGGAACCCCCCTACGAGCAGTACTTC.

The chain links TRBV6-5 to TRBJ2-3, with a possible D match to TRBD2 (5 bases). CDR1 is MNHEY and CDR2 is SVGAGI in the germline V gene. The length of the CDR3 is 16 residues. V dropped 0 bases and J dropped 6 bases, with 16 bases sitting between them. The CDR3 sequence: CASSYSSGFPGDTQYF. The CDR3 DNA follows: TGTGCCAGCAGTTACTCGAGTGGATTCCCGGGGGATACGCAGTATTTT.

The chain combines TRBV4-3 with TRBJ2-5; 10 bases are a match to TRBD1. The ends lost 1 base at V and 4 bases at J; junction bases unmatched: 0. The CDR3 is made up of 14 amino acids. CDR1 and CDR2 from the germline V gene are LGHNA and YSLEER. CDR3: CASSQGQGAETQYF. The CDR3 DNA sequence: TGCGCCAGCAGCCAAGGACAGGGGGCAGAGACCCAGTACTTC.

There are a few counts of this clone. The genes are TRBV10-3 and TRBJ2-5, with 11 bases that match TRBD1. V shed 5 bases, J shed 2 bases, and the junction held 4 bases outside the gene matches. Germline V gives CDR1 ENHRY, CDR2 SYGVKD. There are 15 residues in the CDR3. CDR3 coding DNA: TGTGCCATCAGTTTGGGACAGGGGGATCAAGAGACCCAGTACTTC. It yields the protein CAISLGQGDQETQYF.

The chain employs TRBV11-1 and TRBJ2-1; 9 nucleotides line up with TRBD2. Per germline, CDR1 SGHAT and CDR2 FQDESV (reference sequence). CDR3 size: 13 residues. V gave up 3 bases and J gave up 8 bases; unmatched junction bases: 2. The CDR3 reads CASSLGLAHEQFF. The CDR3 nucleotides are TGTGCCAGCAGCTTGGGACTAGCCCATGAGCAGTTCTTC.

The CDR3 DNA follows: TGTGCCAGCAGTACTATAGACAGGGACCTCAATCAGCCCCAGCATTTT. This translates into CASSTIDRDLNQPQHF. This sequence joins TRBV27 and TRBJ1-5; 7 bases align to TRBD1. There are 16 residues in the CDR3. Per the germline V gene, CDR1 is MNHEY and CDR2 is SMNVEV (reference sequence). V lost 5 bases, J lost 3 bases, and 10 bases stayed unmatched.

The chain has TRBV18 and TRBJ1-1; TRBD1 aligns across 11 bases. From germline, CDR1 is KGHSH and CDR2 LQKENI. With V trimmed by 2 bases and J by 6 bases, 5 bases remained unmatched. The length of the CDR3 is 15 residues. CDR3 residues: CASSPRTGGQAEAFF. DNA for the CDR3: TGTGCCAGCTCACCAAGGACAGGGGGCCAGGCTGAAGCTTTCTTT.

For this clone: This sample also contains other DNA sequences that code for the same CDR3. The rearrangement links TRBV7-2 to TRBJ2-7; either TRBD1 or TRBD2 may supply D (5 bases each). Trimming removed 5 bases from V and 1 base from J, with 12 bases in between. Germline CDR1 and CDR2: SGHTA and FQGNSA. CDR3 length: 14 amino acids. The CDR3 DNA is TGTGCCAGCAGCCCCGGGACGGGATCCTACGAGCAGTACTTC. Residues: CASSPGTGSYEQYF.

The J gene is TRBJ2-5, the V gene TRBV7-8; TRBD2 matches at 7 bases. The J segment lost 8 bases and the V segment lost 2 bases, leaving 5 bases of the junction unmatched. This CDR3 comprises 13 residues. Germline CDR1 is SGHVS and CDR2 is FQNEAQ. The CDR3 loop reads CASSLRGEGTQYF. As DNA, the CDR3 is TGTGCCAGCAGCTTACGGGGGGAAGGAACCCAGTACTTC.

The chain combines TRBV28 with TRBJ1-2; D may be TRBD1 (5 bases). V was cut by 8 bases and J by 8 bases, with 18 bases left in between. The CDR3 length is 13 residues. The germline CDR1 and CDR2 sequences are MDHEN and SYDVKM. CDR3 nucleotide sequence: TGTGCCAGCGTACCCGGGACCCTAGGGGGCTACACCTTC. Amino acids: CASVPGTLGGYTF.

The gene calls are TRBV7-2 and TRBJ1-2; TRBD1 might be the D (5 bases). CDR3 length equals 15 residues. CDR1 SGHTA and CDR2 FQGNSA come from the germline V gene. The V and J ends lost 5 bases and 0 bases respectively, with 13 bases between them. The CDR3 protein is CASSQTAYANYGYTF. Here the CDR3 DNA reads TGTGCCAGCAGCCAGACAGCGTACGCTAACTATGGCTACACCTTC.

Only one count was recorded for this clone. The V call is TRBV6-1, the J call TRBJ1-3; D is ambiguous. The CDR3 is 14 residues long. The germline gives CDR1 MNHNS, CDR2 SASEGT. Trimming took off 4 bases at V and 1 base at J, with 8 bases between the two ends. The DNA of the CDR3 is TGTGCCAGCAGTGGTGTGTATTCTGGAAACACCATATATTTT. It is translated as CASSGVYSGNTIYF.

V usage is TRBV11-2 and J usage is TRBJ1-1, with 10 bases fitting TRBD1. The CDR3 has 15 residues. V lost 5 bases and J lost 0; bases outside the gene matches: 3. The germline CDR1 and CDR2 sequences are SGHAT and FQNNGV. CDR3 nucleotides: TGTGCCAGCAGCCCGGGACAGGGGCTGAACACTGAAGCTTTCTTT. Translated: CASSPGQGLNTEAFF.

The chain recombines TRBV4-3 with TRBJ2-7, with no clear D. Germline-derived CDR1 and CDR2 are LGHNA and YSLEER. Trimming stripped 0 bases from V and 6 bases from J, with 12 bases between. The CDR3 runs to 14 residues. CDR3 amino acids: CASSQEGSRGEQYF. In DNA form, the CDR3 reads TGCGCCAGCAGCCAAGAGGGTAGCCGCGGCGAGCAGTACTTC.

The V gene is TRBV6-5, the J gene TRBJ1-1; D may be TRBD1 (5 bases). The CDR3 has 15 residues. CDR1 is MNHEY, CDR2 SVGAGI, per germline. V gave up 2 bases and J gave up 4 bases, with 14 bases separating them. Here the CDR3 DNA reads TGTGCCAGCAGTTACAAGACCGGGGGTTCCACTGAAGCTTTCTTT. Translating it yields CASSYKTGGSTEAFF.

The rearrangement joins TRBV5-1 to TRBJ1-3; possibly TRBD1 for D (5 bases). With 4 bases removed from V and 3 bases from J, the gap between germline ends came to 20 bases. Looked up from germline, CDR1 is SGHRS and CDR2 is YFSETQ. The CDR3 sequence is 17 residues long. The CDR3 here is CASSPFQGSASGNTIYF. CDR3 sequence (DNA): TGCGCCAGCAGCCCATTCCAGGGATCGGCGAGTGGAAACACCATATATTTT.